This is a list of T cell receptor beta chains from one sample in a study of CD8+CD57+ T cells in acquired aplastic anemia. TCRdb recomputed calls from the reads with MiXCR, one row per CDR3 protein. This sample has about 150,000 distinct CDR3 sequences, with approximately 52% found just once. The specimen was sorted CD4+, CD8+, or CD8+CD57+ T cells (not recorded which) from PBMCs. All receptors come from a human donor with aplastic anemia. The CDR3 runs from the conserved cysteine through the conserved F or W. Each record gives: CDR3 length, V gene, J gene, D gene, clone size, CDR3 DNA, CDR3 protein. A D gene is named only where the DNA matches it firmly. The listing skips clone size in some rows; elsewhere it reads once, few, many or a size class.

16,TRBV9,TRBJ2-3,NA,many,TGTGCCAGCAGCGTAGCTCAGGGGGGGGGGCCCGATACGCAGTATTTT,CASSVAQGGGPDTQYF
20,TRBV7-6,TRBJ2-6,TRBD1,few,TGTGCCAGCAGCTTAGCGCGGGCCGGGACAGAGTTCTCTGGGGCCAACGTCCTGACTTTC,CASSLARAGTEFSGANVLTF
11,TRBV27,TRBJ2-7,NA,many,TGTGCCAGCACCCTGGGGAAGGAGCAGTACTTC,CASTLGKEQYF
13,TRBV10-1,TRBJ2-7,TRBD1,NA,TGCGCCAACAACCGGGACAGGGGATTCGAGCAGTACTTC,CANNRDRGFEQYF
16,TRBV7-8,TRBJ2-7,NA,NA,TGTGCCAGCAGCTTGAGGCAGACTGGGATCTCCTACGAGCAGTACTTC,CASSLRQTGISYEQYF
16,TRBV5-1,TRBJ1-1,TRBD1,NA,TGCGCCAGCAGCTTGCCACCGACAGGGTTGAACACTGAAGCTTTCTTT,CASSLPPTGLNTEAFF
13,TRBV6-4,TRBJ2-2,NA,many,TGTGCCAGCAGTGACCAGGGATCCGGGGAGCTGTTTTTT,CASSDQGSGELFF
13,TRBV7-9,TRBJ1-2,NA,NA,TGTGCCAGCAGCGCTCCCGAAAGAGGTGGCTACACCTTC,CASSAPERGGYTF
17,TRBV10-2,TRBJ2-3,NA,few,TGCGCCAGCAGTGAGGGTAGGGCAGCCTCTAGCACAGATACGCAGTATTTT,CASSEGRAASSTDTQYF
15,TRBV24-1,TRBJ2-7,TRBD1,NA,TGTGCCACCAGTGACTATGGGACAGATACCTACGAGCAGTACTTC,CATSDYGTDTYEQYF
13,TRBV29-1,TRBJ1-2,NA,NA,TGCAGCGTCCCTGCTTTGGGACTCTATGGCTACACCTTC,CSVPALGLYGYTF
15,TRBV10-1,TRBJ1-4,TRBD1,NA,TGCGACAAGACAGGGTGCGAGGCAACTAATGAAAAACTGTTTTTT,CDKTGCEATNEKLFF
14,TRBV9,TRBJ2-1,NA,many,TGTGCCAGCAGCGTAGGTGCCGCGGTCGGGGAGCAGTTCTTC,CASSVGAAVGEQFF
14,TRBV20-1,TRBJ1-6,TRBD1,NA,TGCAGTGCGATCCTCGGCCCAGGGGGTTCACCCCTCCACTTT,CSAILGPGGSPLHF
18,TRBV11-1,TRBJ1-1,NA,few,TGTGCCAGCAGCTTTAATTACTTCCGGGGTGAGGGGAACACTGAAGCTTTCTTT,CASSFNYFRGEGNTEAFF
12,TRBV2,TRBJ2-5,NA,few,TGTGCCGGGTCTTACAGGGAAGAGACCCAGTACTTC,CAGSYREETQYF
11,TRBV20-1,TRBJ2-3,NA,NA,TGCAGTGCGGCGGGAACAGATACGCAGTATTTT,CSAAGTDTQYF
15,TRBV12-3/TRBV12-4,TRBJ2-1,NA,NA,TGTGCCAGCAGTTTTAGCCGGGGTGACGGCAATGAGCAGTTCTTC,CASSFSRGDGNEQFF
14,TRBV5-1,TRBJ1-6,TRBD1,many,TGCGCCAGCAGCAGAGGACAGGGGGTATCACCCCTCCACTTT,CASSRGQGVSPLHF
16,TRBV20-1,TRBJ2-7,TRBD2,NA,TGCAGTGCTAGAGTACTCCTGGCGGGGGGAACCTACGAGCAGTACTTC,CSARVLLAGGTYEQYF
12,TRBV7-2,TRBJ2-7,NA,NA,TGTGCCTGTTTAGGTCCAACCTACGAGCAGTACTTC,CACLGPTYEQYF
15,TRBV24-1,TRBJ1-1,NA,NA,TGTGCCACCAGCGATACGGGGCAGGGAGGATCCGAAGCTTTCTTT,CATSDTGQGGSEAFF
15,TRBV9,TRBJ2-7,TRBD1,many,TGTGCCAGCAGCGTAGGGGGACAGGGGGCCTACGAGCAGTACTTC,CASSVGGQGAYEQYF
14,TRBV7-9,TRBJ1-4,NA,NA,TGTGCCAGCAGCCCGGGACTTGAGAATGAAAAACTGTTTTTT,CASSPGLENEKLFF
14,TRBV2,TRBJ1-6,TRBD1,NA,TGTGCCAGCAGGGCCGGGGCAGGGGGGCCACCCCTCCACTTT,CASRAGAGGPPLHF
14,TRBV20-1,TRBJ1-5,NA,NA,TGCAGTGCTACCACGGGGCCCGCGGATCAGCCCCAGCATTTT,CSATTGPADQPQHF
16,TRBV7-2,TRBJ2-7,TRBD1,once,TGTGCCAGCAGCGTAGCAGGGGGTCCTGAAGGACAGACCATGTACTTC,CASSVAGGPEGQTMYF